Given below is one TCR beta chain in context. No antigen is known for it. Germline lookup yields CDR1 MRHNA and CDR2 SNTAGT. This CDR3 region has 15 residues. V lost 7 bases, J lost 0 bases, and 15 bases lay in between. Evenly divided among several immunoSEQ plates was the genomic DNA of each subset. The data were produced by immunoSEQ multiplex PCR, yet TCRdb's version contains in-frame clones alone and is incomplete. The profile shows roughly 2.6 million clones, around 94% of them singletons. This specimen comes from a study of shared clonotypes between healthy human individuals. Study-wide results and caveats: Generation probabilities were higher for clonotypes shared across all four sorted-subset donors than for unshared ones. Naive subsets tended to show greater estimated richness than memory subsets. In having few donors, the study represented limited genetic and exposure-history diversity.

Material for sequencing was naive CD4+ T cells sorted from blood. Sample subset: CD45RA+ positively selected. This chain joins TRBV6-4 and TRBJ1-1; D is possibly TRBD1 (6 bases). This clonotype originated in a man aged 18 to 29 in good health. The CDR3 spells CASKRDIGMNTEAFF. In DNA form, the CDR3 reads TGTGCCAGCAAAAGGGACATTGGGATGAACACTGAAGCTTTCTTT.